This T cell receptor (beta chain) was observed in a study of blood T cell repertoires in COVID-19. Patients in Seattle were enrolled during active infection, then followed longitudinally. This CDR3 region has 12 residues. Trimming removed 7 bases at V and 7 bases at J, with 11 bases between. Authors' processing steps: By means of reference gene primer amplification, nucleated cell counts were estimated. The assay was immunoSEQ multiplex PCR, and TCRdb's table has in-frame clones only and misses some. Clone size and V and J calls were adopted from that table, with D and trimming inferred from the DNA. The sample includes 40,000 to 50,000 clones, over 80% of them seen just once.

The rearrangement uses TRBV12-3 or TRBV12-4 and TRBJ1-5, with D possibly matching TRBD1 (5 bases). The source material was peripheral blood. The TCR comes from a woman aged 80 or over with COVID-19, enrolled during active disease. The CDR3, as DNA: TGTGCCAGCACCACGGGGGGACAGCCCCAGCATTTT. This gives the protein CASTTGGQPQHF.